These 28 T cell receptor beta chains were all obtained from the same sample, sequenced in a study of T cells expressing NK-cell markers. No DNA is given; TCRdb re-called the 5' RACE reads and lists each CDR3 protein once. The listing contains about 550,000 distinct CDR3 sequences. Sequencing was performed on blood T cells: a sorted CD56 or NKG2C T cell subset, CD4+ or CD8+ T cells, or bulk PBMC T cells (not recorded which). Source of these receptors: a man between 18 and 35 years old in good health.

V usage is TRBV4-1 and J usage is TRBJ1-1; TCRdb outputs TRBD1, but without DNA this stays unchecked. The germline V gene encodes CDR1 MGHRA and CDR2 YSYEKL. This CDR3 contains 15 residues. This CDR3 is CASSFVRGPNTEAFF.

The chain carries TRBV25-1 and TRBJ2-7. The germline V gene has CDR1 MGHDK and CDR2 SYGVNS. This CDR3 spans 11 amino acids. CDR3 protein: CASSEVGEQYF.

The genes are TRBV29-1 and TRBJ2-5; TCRdb picks TRBD1, but there is no DNA to check that call. The CDR3 consists of 15 residues. Germline assignment: CDR1 SQVTM and CDR2 ANQGSEA. The CDR3 sequence: CSVLGQVMAKETQYF.

The CDR3 sequence: CSALNPRVAGGSTGELFF. The V call is TRBV20-1, the J call TRBJ2-2; with no DNA, the TCRdb D assignment of TRBD2 cannot be verified. Germline V CDR1 and CDR2: DFQATT, SNEGSKA (reference sequence). CDR3 size: 18 residues.

The V and J genes are TRBV6-2 or TRBV6-3 and TRBJ2-7; absent DNA, TCRdb's TRBD2 call cannot be checked. The CDR3 extends over 14 amino acids. Germline loops: CDR1 MNHEY, CDR2 SVGEGT. CDR3 region: CASSWASGAYEQYF.

The chain joins TRBV7-2 to TRBJ1-4; there is no DNA to check the TCRdb D call of TRBD1. The CDR3 contains 15 residues. The germline V gene encodes CDR1 SGHTA and CDR2 FQGNSA. The CDR3 region is CASSLQGALNEKLFF.

V is TRBV6-1 and J is TRBJ1-2. The CDR3 totals 13 residues. Germline V lookup: CDR1 MNHNS, CDR2 SASEGT. CDR3 in amino acids: CASRQLIEEGYTF.

Here the CDR3 reads CASGAGPTDTQYF. This rearrangement joins TRBV3-1 to TRBJ2-3; TCRdb's D gene call, TRBD1, goes unchecked for lack of DNA. The V gene's germline CDR1 is LGHDT and CDR2 YNNKEL (reference sequence). This CDR3 region has 13 residues.

This sequence joins TRBV4-2 and TRBJ2-1. This CDR3 is 16 amino acids long. CDR1 is LGHNA and CDR2 is YNFKEQ in the germline V gene. The CDR3 sequence is CASTPSSREGLNEQFF.

The V and J genes are TRBV28 and TRBJ1-6; TCRdb's D call, TRBD1, is unchecked because there is no DNA. The CDR3 covers 16 residues. Germline-derived CDR1 and CDR2 are MDHEN and SYDVKM. The CDR3 spells CASSSDRATYNSPLHF.

The CDR3 region is CSASRAETDEQFF. The V call is TRBV20-1, the J call TRBJ2-1; with no DNA, the TCRdb D assignment of TRBD1 cannot be verified. CDR3 length: 13 residues. Germline V gene data show CDR1 as DFQATT and CDR2 as SNEGSKA (reference sequence).

The rearrangement uses TRBV20-1 and TRBJ2-2; TCRdb reports TRBD1, a call that lacks DNA to check it against. The CDR3 is 14 residues long. Per germline, CDR1 DFQATT and CDR2 SNEGSKA (reference sequence). The CDR3 protein is CSARDNRGKGELFF.

The chain uses TRBV29-1 and TRBJ2-1; TCRdb lists TRBD2, though no DNA is available to test this call. The CDR3 is made up of 15 amino acids. The germline CDR1 and CDR2 sequences are SQVTM and ANQGSEA. CDR3 amino acids: CSATSGRAGFGEQFF.

This chain uses TRBV2 with TRBJ2-7; TCRdb picks TRBD2, but there is no DNA to check that call. Germline-derived CDR1 and CDR2 are SNHLY and FYNNEI. The CDR3 is 15 amino acids. CDR3 amino acids: CASSRTTSGSYEQYF.

The V and J genes are TRBV7-2 and TRBJ2-5; as DNA is missing, the TRBD1 call by TCRdb cannot be tested. The CDR3 is made up of 13 amino acids. Germline values: CDR1 SGHTA, CDR2 FQGNSA. The CDR3 is CASNQGVRETQYF.

The gene calls are TRBV20-1 and TRBJ1-5. From germline, CDR1 is DFQATT and CDR2 SNEGSKA (reference sequence). This CDR3 is built from 13 residues. CDR3 in amino acids: CSAKSGVNQPQHF.

The chain combines TRBV29-1 with TRBJ1-1; TCRdb outputs TRBD1, but without DNA this stays unchecked. Germline CDR1 reads SQVTM; CDR2 reads ANQGSEA. The CDR3 is made up of 14 amino acids. CDR3: CSVAGDSLNTEAFF. Full variable domain (rest looked up from reference TRBV29-1 and TRBJ1-1): SAVISQKPSRDICQRGTSLTIQCQVDSQVTMMFWYRQQPGQSLTLIATANQGSEATYESGFVIDKFPISRPNLTFSTLTVSNMSPEDSSIYLCSVAGDSLNTEAFFGQGTRLTVV.

The chain has TRBV7-9 and TRBJ1-5; the TCRdb call, TRBD1, lacks DNA for checking. Germline-derived CDR1 and CDR2 are SEHNR and FQNEAQ (reference sequence). This CDR3 spans 17 amino acids. CDR3 loop: CASSKDRGLLGNQPQHF.

The chain uses TRBV9 and TRBJ1-1. Germline V gives CDR1 SGDLS, CDR2 YYNGEE. The CDR3 is made up of 14 amino acids. The CDR3 sequence: CASSVDSLITEAFF.

The genes are TRBV7-9 and TRBJ1-5. The CDR3 runs to 15 residues. Germline CDR1 is SEHNR and CDR2 is FQNEAQ (reference sequence). The CDR3 region is CASSLAPDRNQPQHF.

The gene calls are TRBV20-1 and TRBJ2-5; the D call of TRBD2 rests on TCRdb alone, since no DNA is present to check it. The CDR3 extends over 19 amino acids. CDR1 is DFQATT, CDR2 SNEGSKA, per germline (reference sequence). CDR3 sequence: CSARGDWGAAGVAGETQYF.

CDR3 in amino acids: CAAGQGAVPSSYNEQFF. V usage is TRBV12-3 or TRBV12-4 and J usage is TRBJ2-1; lacking DNA, the TRBD1 call made by TCRdb goes unchecked. This CDR3 has 17 amino acids.

The V gene is TRBV24-1, the J gene TRBJ2-1; absent DNA, TCRdb's TRBD1 call cannot be checked. Per the germline V gene, CDR1 is KGHDR and CDR2 is SFDVKD. The CDR3 totals 18 residues. CDR3 protein: CATSDLLYPGRRYNEQFF.

V usage is TRBV2 and J usage is TRBJ2-1; TCRdb's D call, TRBD2, is unchecked because there is no DNA. CDR3 length: 21 residues. Germline V lookup: CDR1 SNHLY, CDR2 FYNNEI. The CDR3 protein is CASTQRGTRTSGRSSYNEQFF.

The chain has TRBV5-1 and TRBJ2-3; TCRdb's assignment of TRBD2 cannot be checked, as there is no DNA. Germline values: CDR1 SGHRS, CDR2 YFSETQ. The CDR3 totals 17 residues. The CDR3 here is CASSLNVGLAGPDTQYF.

V gene TRBV12-3 or TRBV12-4 combines with J gene TRBJ1-2; TCRdb calls TRBD1, which cannot be checked without DNA. This CDR3 is built from 16 residues. The CDR3 reads CASSPGQGGWVDGYTF.

The chain recombines TRBV24-1 with TRBJ2-2; the TRBD2 assignment by TCRdb is unverifiable without DNA. This CDR3 region has 16 residues. CDR1 is KGHDR and CDR2 is SFDVKD in the germline V gene. CDR3: CATSEGLAVNTGELFF.

The chain is built from TRBV20-1 and TRBJ2-3; the TRBD1 assignment by TCRdb is unverifiable without DNA. This CDR3 is built from 14 residues. Germline loops: CDR1 DFQATT, CDR2 SNEGSKA (reference sequence). The CDR3 sequence is CSASRPPGLDTQYF.